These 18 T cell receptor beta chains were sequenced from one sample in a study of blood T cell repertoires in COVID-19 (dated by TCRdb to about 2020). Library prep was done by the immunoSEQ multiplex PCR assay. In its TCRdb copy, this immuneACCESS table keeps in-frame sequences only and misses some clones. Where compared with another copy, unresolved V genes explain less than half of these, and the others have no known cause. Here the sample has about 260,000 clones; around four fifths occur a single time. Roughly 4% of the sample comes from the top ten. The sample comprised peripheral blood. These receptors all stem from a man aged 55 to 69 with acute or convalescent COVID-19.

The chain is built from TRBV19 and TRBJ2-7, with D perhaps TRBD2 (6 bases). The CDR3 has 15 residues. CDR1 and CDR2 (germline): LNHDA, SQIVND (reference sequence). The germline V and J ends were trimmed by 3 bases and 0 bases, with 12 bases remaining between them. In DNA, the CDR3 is TGTGCCAGTAGTATTAGCGGAAAGAGCTCCTACGAGCAGTACTTC. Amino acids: CASSISGKSSYEQYF.

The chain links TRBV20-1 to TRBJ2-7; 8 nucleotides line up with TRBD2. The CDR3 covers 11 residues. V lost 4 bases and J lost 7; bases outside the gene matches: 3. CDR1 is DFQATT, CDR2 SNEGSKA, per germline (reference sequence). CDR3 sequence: CSATGTREQYF. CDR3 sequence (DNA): TGCAGTGCTACCGGGACTAGGGAGCAGTACTTC.

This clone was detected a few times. CDR3 region: CASSLSTSGATRIYNEQFF. The CDR3 nucleotides are TGTGCCAGCAGCTTGTCAACTAGCGGGGCCACCAGAATCTACAATGAGCAGTTCTTC. The chain employs TRBV7-6 and TRBJ2-1; 10 bases map to TRBD2. Germline trimming cut 3 bases from V and 3 bases from J; bases unmatched to any gene: 14. The germline V gene encodes CDR1 SGHVS and CDR2 FNYEAQ. The CDR3 has 19 residues.

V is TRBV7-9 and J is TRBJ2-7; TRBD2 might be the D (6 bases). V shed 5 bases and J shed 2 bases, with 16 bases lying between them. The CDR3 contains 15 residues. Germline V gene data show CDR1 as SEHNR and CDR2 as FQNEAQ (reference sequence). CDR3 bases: TGTGCCAGCAGCCCCCTCGGAGGGGAGACCTACGAGCAGTACTTC. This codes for CASSPLGGETYEQYF.

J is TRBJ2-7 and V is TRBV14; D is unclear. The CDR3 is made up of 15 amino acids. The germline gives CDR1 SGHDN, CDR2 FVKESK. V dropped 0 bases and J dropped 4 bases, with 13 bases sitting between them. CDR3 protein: CASSQDYSLPYEQYF. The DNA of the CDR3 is TGTGCCAGCAGCCAAGATTATAGCCTCCCTTACGAGCAGTACTTC.

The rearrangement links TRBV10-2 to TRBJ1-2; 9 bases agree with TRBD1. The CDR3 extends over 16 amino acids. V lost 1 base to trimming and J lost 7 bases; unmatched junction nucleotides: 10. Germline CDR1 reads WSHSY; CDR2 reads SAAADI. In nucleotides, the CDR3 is TGCGCCAGCAGTGAGTTCACAGGGGGCTTCGCCGCTGGCTACACCTTC. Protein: CASSEFTGGFAAGYTF.

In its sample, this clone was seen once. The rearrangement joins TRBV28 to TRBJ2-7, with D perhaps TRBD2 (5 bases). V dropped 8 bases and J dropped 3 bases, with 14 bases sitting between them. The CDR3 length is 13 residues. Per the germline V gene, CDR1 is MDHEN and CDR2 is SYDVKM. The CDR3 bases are TGTGCCAGCCAGCTAGTCGGGGACTACGAGCAGTACTTC. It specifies CASQLVGDYEQYF.

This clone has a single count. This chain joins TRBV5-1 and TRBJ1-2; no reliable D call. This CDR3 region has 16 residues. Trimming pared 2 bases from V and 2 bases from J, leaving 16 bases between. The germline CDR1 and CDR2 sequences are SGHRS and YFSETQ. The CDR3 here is CASSLNIRSLNYGYTF. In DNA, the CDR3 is TGCGCCAGCAGCTTAAACATCCGCTCTTTAAACTATGGCTACACCTTC.

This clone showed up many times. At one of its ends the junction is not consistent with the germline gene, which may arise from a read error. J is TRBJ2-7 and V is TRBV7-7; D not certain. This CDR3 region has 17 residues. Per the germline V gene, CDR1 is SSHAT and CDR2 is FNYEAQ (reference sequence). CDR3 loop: CASSLFGRRSRAYEQYF. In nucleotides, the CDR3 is TGTGCTAGCAGCTTATTTGGGCGACGGTCAAGAGCCTACGAGCAGTACTTC.

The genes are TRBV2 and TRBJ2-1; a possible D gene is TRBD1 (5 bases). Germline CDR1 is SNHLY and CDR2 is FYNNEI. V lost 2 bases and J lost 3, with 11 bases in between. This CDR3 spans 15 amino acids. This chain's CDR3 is CASSEQGLNYNEQFF. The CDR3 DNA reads TGTGCCAGCAGTGAACAGGGTCTCAACTACAATGAGCAGTTCTTC.

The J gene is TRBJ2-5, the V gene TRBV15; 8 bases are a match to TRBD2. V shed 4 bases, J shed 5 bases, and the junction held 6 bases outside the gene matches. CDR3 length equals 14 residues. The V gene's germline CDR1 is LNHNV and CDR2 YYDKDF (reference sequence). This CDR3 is CATSKRLAMETQYF. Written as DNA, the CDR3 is TGTGCCACCAGCAAAAGACTAGCGATGGAGACCCAGTACTTC.

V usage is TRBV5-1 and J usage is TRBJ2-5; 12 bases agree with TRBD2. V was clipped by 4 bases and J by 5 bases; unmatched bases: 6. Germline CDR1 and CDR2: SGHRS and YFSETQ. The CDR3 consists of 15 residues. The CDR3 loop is CASSPSGRAWETQYF. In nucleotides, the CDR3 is TGCGCCAGCAGCCCTAGCGGGAGGGCCTGGGAGACCCAGTACTTC.

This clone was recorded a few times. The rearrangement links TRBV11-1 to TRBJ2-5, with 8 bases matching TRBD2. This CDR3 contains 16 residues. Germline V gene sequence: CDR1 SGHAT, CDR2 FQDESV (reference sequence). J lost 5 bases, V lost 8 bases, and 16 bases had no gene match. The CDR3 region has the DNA TGTGCCAGCGGGGGCGAGAATAGCGGGGCCTGGGAGACCCAGTACTTC. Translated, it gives CASGGENSGAWETQYF.

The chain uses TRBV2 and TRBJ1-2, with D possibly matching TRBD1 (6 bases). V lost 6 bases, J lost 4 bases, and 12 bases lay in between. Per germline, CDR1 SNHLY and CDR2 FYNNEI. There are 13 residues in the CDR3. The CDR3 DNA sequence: TGTGCCAGCAGCACAGGGTTCGGCTATGGCTACACCTTC. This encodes CASSTGFGYGYTF.

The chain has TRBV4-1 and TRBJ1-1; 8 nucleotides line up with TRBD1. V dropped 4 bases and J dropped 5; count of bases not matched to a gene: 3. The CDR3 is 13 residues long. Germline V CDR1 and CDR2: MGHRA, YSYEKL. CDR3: CASSRTGGTEAFF. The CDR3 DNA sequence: TGCGCCAGCAGCCGTACAGGGGGGACTGAAGCTTTCTTT.

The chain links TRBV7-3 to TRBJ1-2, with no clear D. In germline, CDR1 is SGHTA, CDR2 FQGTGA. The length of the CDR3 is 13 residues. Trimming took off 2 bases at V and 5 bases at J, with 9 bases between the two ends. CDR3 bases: TGTGCCAGCAGCTTATGGAGTAGGTATGGCTACACCTTC. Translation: CASSLWSRYGYTF.

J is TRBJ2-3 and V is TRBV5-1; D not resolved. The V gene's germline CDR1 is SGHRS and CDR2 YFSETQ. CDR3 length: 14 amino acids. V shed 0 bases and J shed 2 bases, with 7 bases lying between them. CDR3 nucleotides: TGCGCCAGCAGCTTGGTCGACTTCACAGATACGCAGTATTTT. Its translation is CASSLVDFTDTQYF. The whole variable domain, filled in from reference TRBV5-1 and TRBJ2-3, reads KAGVTQTPRYLIKTRGQQVTLSCSPISGHRSVSWYQQTPGQGLQFLFEYFSETQRNKGNFPGRFSGRQFSNSRSEMNVSTLELGDSALYLCASSLVDFTDTQYFGPGTRLTVL.

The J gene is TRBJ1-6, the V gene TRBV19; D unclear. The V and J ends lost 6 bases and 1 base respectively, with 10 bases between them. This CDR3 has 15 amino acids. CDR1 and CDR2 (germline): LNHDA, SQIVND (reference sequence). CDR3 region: CASRARGSYNSPLHF. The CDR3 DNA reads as TGTGCCAGTAGAGCCCGAGGGTCCTATAATTCACCCCTCCACTTT.